The 24 T cell receptor beta chains reported below all come from one sample, sequenced in a study of blood T cells in healthy people across ages (dated by TCRdb to between 2015 and 2016). Libraries were prepared through 5' RACE. The sequencer listed for this sample is Illumina HiSeq 2500. A second PCR of about 7 to 12 cycles was run with a J-beta primer mix and a sample-barcoded 5' primer. TCRdb's own reprocessing of the public reads used fastp at Q25 and MiXCR and kept productive beta chains. Rows with a matching CDR3 protein are joined into one entry that keeps the most common DNA and genes. This sample comprises roughly 1 million distinct CDR3 sequences, approximately 25% of them detected only once. The ten largest account for less than 0.75% of the sample. The sample was also linked to a second study, of T cells of mothers and their children.

Sequenced sample: blood. Every receptor here comes from a girl aged 2-9 years in good health.

The V call is TRBV6-1, the J call TRBJ1-2; D unresolved. Trimming shortened V by 3 bases and J by 10 bases, and 9 bases separated the two germline ends. The CDR3 extends over 11 amino acids. Germline lookup yields CDR1 MNHNS and CDR2 SASEGT. CDR3 amino acids: CASSEALAYTF. The CDR3 region has the DNA TGTGCCAGCAGTGAGGCCCTCGCCTACACCTTC.

The chain carries TRBV24-1 and TRBJ1-2; 9 bases agree with TRBD1. Germline V gives CDR1 KGHDR, CDR2 SFDVKD. The CDR3 is made up of 13 amino acids. V shed 5 bases, J shed 7 bases, and the junction held 4 bases outside the gene matches. CDR3 in DNA: TGTGCCACCAGTGCGGGACAGGGTTTTGGCTACACCTTC. Encoded protein: CATSAGQGFGYTF.

The chain employs TRBV20-1 and TRBJ2-2; no definite D call. Trimming stripped 5 bases from V and 3 bases from J, with 13 bases between. This CDR3 is built from 14 residues. CDR1 and CDR2 (germline): DFQATT, SNEGSKA (reference sequence). CDR3 in amino acids: CSAGVPGDTGELFF. The CDR3 region has the DNA TGCAGTGCTGGTGTCCCCGGAGACACCGGGGAGCTGTTTTTT.

The rearrangement uses TRBV29-1 and TRBJ2-4; 10 nucleotides line up with TRBD2. V trimming: 6 bases; J trimming: 1 base; junction bases outside the gene matches: 6. The CDR3 spans 15 residues. Germline V lookup: CDR1 SQVTM, CDR2 ANQGSEA. CDR3 nucleotides: TGCAGCGTACGGACTAGCGGATATGCCAAAAACATTCAGTACTTC. It encodes CSVRTSGYAKNIQYF.

V gene TRBV5-1 combines with J gene TRBJ1-1; D remains unclear. The CDR3 consists of 12 residues. Looked up from germline, CDR1 is SGHRS and CDR2 is YFSETQ. Trimming cost V 0 bases and J 7 bases, with 7 bases left between them. CDR3 nucleotide sequence: TGCGCCAGCAGCTTGGGGTCAGATGAAGCTTTCTTT. Protein: CASSLGSDEAFF. Full variable domain (remainder filled in from reference TRBV5-1 and TRBJ1-1): KAGVTQTPRYLIKTRGQQVTLSCSPISGHRSVSWYQQTPGQGLQFLFEYFSETQRNKGNFPGRFSGRQFSNSRSEMNVSTLELGDSALYLCASSLGSDEAFFGQGTRLTVV.

This clonotype has more than one count but fewer than ten. The junction differs from germline at one of its ends, possibly a read error. This chain links TRBV6-2 or TRBV6-3 with TRBJ2-1, with unresolved D. The CDR3 is 12 residues long. Germline V gene lookup returns CDR1 MNHEY and CDR2 SVGEGT. The CDR3 spells CASSYTDNEQFF. The CDR3 DNA is TGTGCTAGCAGTTACACCGACAATGAGCAGTTCTTC.

This clonotype has ten or more counts. The rearrangement joins TRBV7-2 to TRBJ2-5; perhaps TRBD1 as D (5 bases). This CDR3 comprises 13 residues. Deletions cut 4 bases from V and 2 bases from J, with 8 bases between. Germline CDR1 is SGHTA and CDR2 is FQGNSA. The CDR3 nucleotides read TGTGCCAGCAGCTCGACAGTTCAAGAGACCCAGTACTTC. This sequence encodes CASSSTVQETQYF. The entire variable domain, with the rest obtained from reference TRBV7-2 and TRBJ2-5, is as follows: GAGVSQSPSNKVTEKGKDVELRCDPISGHTALYWYRQSLGQGLEFLIYFQGNSAPDKSGLPSDRFSAERTGGSVSTLTIQRTQQEDSAVYLCASSSTVQETQYFGPGTRLLVL.

The genes are TRBV7-2 and TRBJ2-4, with D perhaps being TRBD1 or TRBD2 (6 bases each). Germline CDR1 SGHTA, CDR2 FQGNSA. This CDR3 spans 17 amino acids. V dropped 6 bases and J dropped 1 base, with 19 bases sitting between them. The CDR3 protein is CASSGVGGRVAKNIQYF. In DNA form, the CDR3 reads TGTGCCAGCAGTGGGGTCGGGGGCCGCGTGGCCAAAAACATTCAGTACTTC.

J is TRBJ2-4 and V is TRBV7-8, with 11 bases that match TRBD1. The germline CDR1 and CDR2 sequences are SGHVS and FQNEAQ. Trimming removed 4 bases from V and 2 bases from J; junction bases left unmatched: 10. This CDR3 has 18 amino acids. The DNA for the CDR3 is TGTGCCAGCAGCTGGGACAGGGGGGTAAAGGTAACCAAAAACATTCAGTACTTC. Amino acids: CASSWDRGVKVTKNIQYF.

This clonotype was observed a few times. V usage is TRBV11-2 and J usage is TRBJ1-2, with a weak D call TRBD1 (5 bases). V lost 1 base and J lost 2, with 11 bases in between. Per germline, CDR1 SGHAT and CDR2 FQNNGV. The CDR3 spans 15 residues. The CDR3 region is CASSLGPRGNYGYTF. DNA of the CDR3: TGTGCCAGCAGCTTAGGACCCCGGGGGAACTATGGCTACACCTTC.

This clonotype was seen a handful of times. The chain uses TRBV20-1 and TRBJ2-3; no clear D. Germline V gene sequence: CDR1 DFQATT, CDR2 SNEGSKA (reference sequence). Trimming stripped 2 bases from V and 2 bases from J, with 11 bases between. CDR3 size: 14 residues. The DNA of the CDR3 is TGCAGTGCTAGAATATCGGAAAACACAGATACGCAGTATTTT. It yields the protein CSARISENTDTQYF.

V is TRBV7-6 and J is TRBJ2-5; D is undetermined. This CDR3 has 15 residues. V was cut by 5 bases and J by 0 bases, with 13 bases left in between. Germline V CDR1 and CDR2: SGHVS, FNYEAQ. The CDR3 sequence is CASSRGVIDQETQYF. In nucleotides, the CDR3 is TGTGCCAGCAGCCGCGGTGTAATCGACCAAGAGACCCAGTACTTC.

The genes are TRBV6-5 and TRBJ2-7; D is ambiguous. Trimming removed 3 bases at V and 0 bases at J, with 15 bases between. From germline, CDR1 is MNHEY and CDR2 SVGAGI. This CDR3 comprises 16 residues. CDR3 DNA sequence: TGTGCCAGCAGTTATAATCTGCCATCAAGCTCCTACGAGCAGTACTTC. Translated, it gives CASSYNLPSSSYEQYF.

The chain combines TRBV5-1 with TRBJ2-1; TRBD1 aligns across 7 bases. The J segment lost 8 bases and the V segment lost 0 bases, leaving 11 bases of the junction unmatched. The CDR3 has 16 amino acids. In germline, CDR1 is SGHRS, CDR2 YFSETQ. The DNA for the CDR3 is TGCGCCAGCAGCTTGGCGAGACAGGGTTACGGCGATGAGCAGTTCTTC. Encoded protein: CASSLARQGYGDEQFF.

This clonotype was detected a few times. As DNA, the CDR3 is TGTGCCAGTAGTTCGCGGGCGGGGTACTATCAGTTCTTC. This codes for CASSSRAGYYQFF. V and J are TRBV19 and TRBJ2-1; possible D gene TRBD2, 6 bases. This CDR3 is built from 13 residues. V was clipped by 5 bases and J by 13 bases, with 18 bases between them. Germline CDR1 reads LNHDA; CDR2 reads SQIVND (reference sequence).

The J gene is TRBJ2-7, the V gene TRBV2; TRBD1 is a possible D gene (5 bases). V gave up 10 bases and J gave up 3 bases, with 13 bases separating them. The CDR3 spans 12 residues. Germline CDR1 SNHLY, CDR2 FYNNEI. CDR3 nucleotides: TGTGCCACCAAGACAGACCTCTACGAGCAGTACTTC. It specifies CATKTDLYEQYF.

The chain uses TRBV7-9 and TRBJ2-7; 8 bases fit TRBD1. V dropped 3 bases and J dropped 3; count of bases not matched to a gene: 7. Germline V lookup: CDR1 SEHNR, CDR2 FQNEAQ (reference sequence). The CDR3 loop spans 15 amino acids. The chain's CDR3 is CASSLGTGDVYEQYF. CDR3 sequence (DNA): TGTGCCAGCAGCTTGGGGACAGGCGACGTCTACGAGCAGTACTTC.

The genes are TRBV25-1 and TRBJ1-1; D is unresolved. The CDR3 totals 13 residues. The germline V and J ends were trimmed by 0 bases and 1 base, with 3 bases remaining between them. From germline, CDR1 is MGHDK and CDR2 SYGVNS. CDR3 DNA: TGTGCCAGCAGTGAATATAGGAACACTGAAGCTTTCTTT. Translation gives CASSEYRNTEAFF.

This clonotype was observed a few times. The genes are TRBV12-3 or TRBV12-4 and TRBJ2-1; D call uncertain. This CDR3 has 13 amino acids. V was pared by 3 bases and J by 3 bases, with 6 bases between. The CDR3 DNA reads TGTGCCAGCAGTTTCGACGGCTACAATGAGCAGTTCTTC. Its translation is CASSFDGYNEQFF.

With respect to this clonotype: One junction end does not reproduce the germline sequence, and a read error may be involved. The rearrangement joins TRBV2 to TRBJ2-1, with 8 bases that match TRBD2. The CDR3 extends over 15 amino acids. From germline, CDR1 is SNHLY and CDR2 FYNNEI. CDR3: CASSEREGSFNEQFF. CDR3 sequence (DNA): TGTGCCAGCAGTGAACGGGAGGGATCCTTCAATGAGCAGTTCTTC.

This chain links TRBV12-3 or TRBV12-4 with TRBJ2-4; 8 nucleotides line up with TRBD2. The CDR3 consists of 16 residues. V was pared by 2 bases and J by 2 bases, with 5 bases of the junction left unmatched. Written as DNA, the CDR3 is TGTGCCAGCAGTTTATTAAGCGGGAGATCCAAAAACATTCAGTACTTC. This codes for CASSLLSGRSKNIQYF.

This clonotype was seen more than once but under ten times. The chain has TRBV5-1 and TRBJ2-5, with 10 bases matching TRBD2. CDR3 size: 16 residues. CDR1 and CDR2 (germline): SGHRS, YFSETQ. Germline trimming cut 0 bases from V and 5 bases from J; bases unmatched to any gene: 7. The CDR3 nucleotides are TGCGCCAGCAGCTTGGAACGACTAGCGGGCAGGGAGACCCAGTACTTC. Protein: CASSLERLAGRETQYF.

In its sample, this clonotype was seen a few times. This chain joins TRBV3-1 and TRBJ1-4; no clear D. Germline V gene lookup returns CDR1 LGHDT and CDR2 YNNKEL (reference sequence). The CDR3 contains 15 residues. Trimming stripped 0 bases from V and 6 bases from J, with 11 bases between. The chain's CDR3 is CASSQDLSGDEKLFF. The CDR3 nucleotides are TGTGCCAGCAGCCAAGATCTCTCTGGGGATGAAAAACTGTTTTTT.

The V call is TRBV29-1, the J call TRBJ2-5; D gene ambiguous. The CDR3 sequence is 15 residues long. Trimming shortened V by 2 bases and J by 4 bases, and 17 bases separated the two germline ends. Germline values: CDR1 SQVTM, CDR2 ANQGSEA. CDR3 sequence: CSVEKGLEERETQYF. CDR3 coding DNA: TGCAGCGTTGAAAAAGGTCTGGAAGAGCGAGAGACCCAGTACTTC.